This TCR beta chain comes out of a study of shared clonotypes between healthy human individuals. Whole-study findings and limits: Naive subsets tended to show greater estimated richness than memory subsets.

Germline trimming cut 5 bases from V and 1 base from J; bases unmatched to any gene: 6. The CDR3 spans 16 residues. Looked up from germline, CDR1 is ENHRY and CDR2 is SYGVKD. The CD8 memory fraction combined CD45RO+ cells with TemRA cells (CCR7-negative CD45RA+). Clones were sequenced by immunoSEQ multiplex PCR, and TCRdb holds only the in-frame ones, with some missing. This sample has approximately 350,000 clones, with around 96% found just once. A word on this clone: The antigen is unknown.

This TCR derives from a young man in good health. The V gene is TRBV10-3, the J gene TRBJ2-7; the match to TRBD1 covers 12 bases. Sequenced: memory CD8+ T cells sorted from blood. As to subset: CD45RO+ cells pooled with CCR7-negative TemRA cells. CDR3 residues: CAISTGTGGWSYEQYF. In DNA form, the CDR3 reads TGTGCCATCAGTACAGGGACAGGGGGCTGGTCCTACGAGCAGTACTTC.